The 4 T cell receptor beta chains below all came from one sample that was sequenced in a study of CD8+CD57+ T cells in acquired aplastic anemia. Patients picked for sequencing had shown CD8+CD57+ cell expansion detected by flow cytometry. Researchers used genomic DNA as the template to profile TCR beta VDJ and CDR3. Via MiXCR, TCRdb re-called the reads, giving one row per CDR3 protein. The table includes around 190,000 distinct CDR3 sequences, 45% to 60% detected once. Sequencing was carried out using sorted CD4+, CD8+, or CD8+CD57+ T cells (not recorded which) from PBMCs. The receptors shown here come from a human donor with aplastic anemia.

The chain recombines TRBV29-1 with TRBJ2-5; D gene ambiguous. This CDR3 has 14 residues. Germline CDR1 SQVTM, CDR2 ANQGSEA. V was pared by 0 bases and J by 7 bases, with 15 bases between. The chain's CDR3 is CSVEELGQSSTQYF. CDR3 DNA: TGCAGCGTTGAAGAATTAGGGCAGTCATCGACCCAGTACTTC. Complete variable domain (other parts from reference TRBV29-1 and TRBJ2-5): SAVISQKPSRDICQRGTSLTIQCQVDSQVTMMFWYRQQPGQSLTLIATANQGSEATYESGFVIDKFPISRPNLTFSTLTVSNMSPEDSSIYLCSVEELGQSSTQYFGPGTRLLVL.

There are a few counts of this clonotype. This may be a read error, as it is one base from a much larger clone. CDR3 in DNA: TGTGCCAGCAGCTTGGATAGGTACGAATACACCTTC. Translation: CASSLDRYEYTF. The rearrangement joins TRBV5-6 to TRBJ1-2; D ambiguous. The CDR3 loop spans 12 amino acids. Germline loops: CDR1 SGHDT, CDR2 YYEEEE. The V end lost 0 bases, the J end lost 11 bases, and 11 bases lay between the germline ends.

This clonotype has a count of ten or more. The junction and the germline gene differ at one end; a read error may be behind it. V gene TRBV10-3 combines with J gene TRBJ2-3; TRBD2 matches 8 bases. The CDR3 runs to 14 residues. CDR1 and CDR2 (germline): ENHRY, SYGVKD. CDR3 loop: CASSERGPTDTQYF. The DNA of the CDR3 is TGTGCCAGCAGTGAGCGGGGGCCTACCGATACGCAGTATTTT.

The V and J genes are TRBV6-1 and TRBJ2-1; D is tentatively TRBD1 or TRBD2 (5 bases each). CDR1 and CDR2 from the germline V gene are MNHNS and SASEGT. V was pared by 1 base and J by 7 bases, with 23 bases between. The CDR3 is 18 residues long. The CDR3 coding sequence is TGTGCCAGCAGTGAAGTAGCTCAGGGACCGACCTCTGGAAATGAGCAGTTCTTC. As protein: CASSEVAQGPTSGNEQFF.